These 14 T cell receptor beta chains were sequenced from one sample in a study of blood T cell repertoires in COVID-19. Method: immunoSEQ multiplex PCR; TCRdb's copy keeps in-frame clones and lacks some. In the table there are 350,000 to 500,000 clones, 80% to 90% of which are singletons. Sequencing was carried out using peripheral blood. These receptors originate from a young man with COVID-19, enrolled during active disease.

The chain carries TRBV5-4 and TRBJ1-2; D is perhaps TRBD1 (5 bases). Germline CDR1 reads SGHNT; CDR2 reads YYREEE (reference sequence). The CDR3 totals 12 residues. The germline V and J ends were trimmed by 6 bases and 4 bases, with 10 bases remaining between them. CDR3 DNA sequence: TGTGCCAGCATGGACAAGGGCTATGGCTACACCTTC. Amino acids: CASMDKGYGYTF.

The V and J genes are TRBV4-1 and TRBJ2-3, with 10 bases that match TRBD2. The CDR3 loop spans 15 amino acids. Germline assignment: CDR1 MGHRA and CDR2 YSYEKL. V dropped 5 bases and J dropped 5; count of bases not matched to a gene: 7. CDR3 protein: CASSTPGTSEDTQYF. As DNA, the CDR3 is TGCGCCAGCAGCACGCCCGGGACTAGCGAAGATACGCAGTATTTT.

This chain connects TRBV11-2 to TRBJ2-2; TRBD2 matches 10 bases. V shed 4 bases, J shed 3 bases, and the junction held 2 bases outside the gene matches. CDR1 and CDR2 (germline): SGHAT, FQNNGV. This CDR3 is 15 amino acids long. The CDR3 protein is CASSYGLADTGELFF. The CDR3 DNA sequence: TGTGCCAGCAGCTACGGACTAGCGGACACCGGGGAGCTGTTTTTT. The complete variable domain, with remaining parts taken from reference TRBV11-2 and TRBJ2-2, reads EAGVAQSPRYKIIEKRQSVAFWCNPISGHATLYWYQQILGQGPKLLIQFQNNGVVDDSQLPKDRFSAERLKGVDSTLKIQPAKLEDSAVYLCASSYGLADTGELFFGEGSRLTVL.

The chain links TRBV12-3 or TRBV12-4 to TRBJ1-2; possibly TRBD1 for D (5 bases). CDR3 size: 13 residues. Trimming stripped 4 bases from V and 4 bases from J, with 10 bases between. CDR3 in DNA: TGTGCCAGCAGTTGGGGACTGACCTATGGCTACACCTTC. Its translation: CASSWGLTYGYTF.

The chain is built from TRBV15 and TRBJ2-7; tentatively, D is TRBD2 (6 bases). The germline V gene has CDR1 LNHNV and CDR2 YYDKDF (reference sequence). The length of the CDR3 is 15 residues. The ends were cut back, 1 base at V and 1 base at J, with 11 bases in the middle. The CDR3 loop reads CATSRARDSSYEQYF. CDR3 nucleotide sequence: TGTGCCACCAGCAGAGCACGGGACTCTTCCTACGAGCAGTACTTC.

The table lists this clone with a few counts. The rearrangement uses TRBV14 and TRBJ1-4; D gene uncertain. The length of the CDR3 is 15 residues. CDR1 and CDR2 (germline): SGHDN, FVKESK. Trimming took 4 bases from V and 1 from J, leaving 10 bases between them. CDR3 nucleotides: TGTGCCAGCAGCCCGAATATCGGAACTAATGAAAAACTGTTTTTT. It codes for CASSPNIGTNEKLFF.

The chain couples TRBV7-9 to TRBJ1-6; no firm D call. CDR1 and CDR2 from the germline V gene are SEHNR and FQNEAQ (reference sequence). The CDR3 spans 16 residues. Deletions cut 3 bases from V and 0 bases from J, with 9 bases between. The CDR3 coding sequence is TGTGCCAGCAGCTTGTCGCGGGGCTCCTATAATTCACCCCTCCACTTT. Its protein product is CASSLSRGSYNSPLHF.

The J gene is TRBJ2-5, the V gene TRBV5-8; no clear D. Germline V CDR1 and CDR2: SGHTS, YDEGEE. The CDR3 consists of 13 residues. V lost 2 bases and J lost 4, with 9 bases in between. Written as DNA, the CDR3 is TGTGCCAGCAGCTTTAAAGCAGGAGAGACCCAGTACTTC. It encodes CASSFKAGETQYF.

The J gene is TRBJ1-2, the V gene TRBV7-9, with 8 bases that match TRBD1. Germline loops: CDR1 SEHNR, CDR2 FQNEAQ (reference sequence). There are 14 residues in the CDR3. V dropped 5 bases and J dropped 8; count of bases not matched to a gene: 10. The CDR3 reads CASSAAGRGPGYTF. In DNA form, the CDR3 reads TGTGCCAGCAGCGCTGCAGGCAGGGGGCCGGGCTACACCTTC.

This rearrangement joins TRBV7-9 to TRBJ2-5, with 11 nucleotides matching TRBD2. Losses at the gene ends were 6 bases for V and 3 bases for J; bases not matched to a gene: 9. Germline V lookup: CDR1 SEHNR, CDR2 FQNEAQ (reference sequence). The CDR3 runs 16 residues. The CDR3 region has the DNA TGTGCCAGCAGTCGCAGCGGGACTAGCGGAAAAGAGACCCAGTACTTC. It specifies CASSRSGTSGKETQYF.

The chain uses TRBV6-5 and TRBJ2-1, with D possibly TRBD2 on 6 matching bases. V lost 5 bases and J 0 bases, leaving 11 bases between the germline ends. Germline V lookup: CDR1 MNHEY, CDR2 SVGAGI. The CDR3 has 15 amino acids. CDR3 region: CASSRDGSSYNEQFF. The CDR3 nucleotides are TGTGCCAGCAGTCGGGACGGGAGCTCCTACAATGAGCAGTTCTTC.

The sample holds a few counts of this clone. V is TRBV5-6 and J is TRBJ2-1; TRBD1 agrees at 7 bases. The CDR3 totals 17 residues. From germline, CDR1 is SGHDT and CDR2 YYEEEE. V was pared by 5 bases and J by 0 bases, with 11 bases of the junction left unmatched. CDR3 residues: CASRPNEGGASYNEQFF. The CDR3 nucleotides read TGTGCCAGCAGACCCAACGAAGGGGGCGCCTCCTACAATGAGCAGTTCTTC.

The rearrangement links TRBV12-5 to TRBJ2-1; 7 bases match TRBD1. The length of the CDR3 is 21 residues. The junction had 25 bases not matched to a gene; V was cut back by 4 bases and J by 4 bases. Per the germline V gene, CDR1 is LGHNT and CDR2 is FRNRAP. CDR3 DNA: TGTGCTAGTGGTTCCGCTCGGTCCGGGACAGTAGGAGCTTTTCTGTACAATGAGCAGTTCTTC. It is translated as CASGSARSGTVGAFLYNEQFF.

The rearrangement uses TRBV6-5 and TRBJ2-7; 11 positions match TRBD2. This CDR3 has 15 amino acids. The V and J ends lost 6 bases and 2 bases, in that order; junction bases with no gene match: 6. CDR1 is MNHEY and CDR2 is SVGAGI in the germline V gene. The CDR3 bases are TGTGCCAGCAGATCACTAGCGGGGGTTACCTACGAGCAGTACTTC. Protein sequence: CASRSLAGVTYEQYF.